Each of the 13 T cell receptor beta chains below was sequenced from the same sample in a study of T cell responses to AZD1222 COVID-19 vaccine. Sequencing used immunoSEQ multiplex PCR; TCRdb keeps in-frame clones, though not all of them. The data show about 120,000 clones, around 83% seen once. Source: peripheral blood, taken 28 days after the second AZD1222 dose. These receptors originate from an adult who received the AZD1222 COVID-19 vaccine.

CDR3: CASSPRDRAYSNYGYTF. The CDR3 DNA follows: TGTGCCAGCAGCCCCCGGGACAGGGCCTATTCTAACTATGGCTACACCTTC. The rearrangement joins TRBV3-1 (or the pseudogene TRBV3-2) to TRBJ1-2, with 9 nucleotides matching TRBD1. The trim removed 4 bases at V and 0 bases at J, leaving 9 bases unmatched. This CDR3 contains 17 residues. Germline CDR1 is LGHDT and CDR2 is YNNKEL (reference sequence).

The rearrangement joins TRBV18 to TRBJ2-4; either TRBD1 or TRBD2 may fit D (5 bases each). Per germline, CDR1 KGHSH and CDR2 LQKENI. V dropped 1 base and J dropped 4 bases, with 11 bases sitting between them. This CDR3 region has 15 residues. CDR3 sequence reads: CASSPRGSGKNIQYF. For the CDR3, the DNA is TGTGCCAGCTCACCACGGGGGTCCGGAAAAAACATTCAGTACTTC.

The CDR3 DNA is TGTGCCATCAGTGATTGGGACAGGGCAAGCTATGGCTACACCTTC. Translation: CAISDWDRASYGYTF. The chain is built from TRBV10-3 and TRBJ1-2, with 9 bases matching TRBD1. This CDR3 region has 15 residues. The germline V gene encodes CDR1 ENHRY and CDR2 SYGVKD. J gave up 4 bases and V 3 bases, and 6 bases lay outside the gene matches.

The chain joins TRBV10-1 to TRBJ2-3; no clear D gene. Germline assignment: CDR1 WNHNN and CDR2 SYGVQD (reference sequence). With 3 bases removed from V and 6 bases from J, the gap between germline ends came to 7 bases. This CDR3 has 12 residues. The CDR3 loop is CASSDERDTQYF. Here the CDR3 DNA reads TGCGCCAGCAGTGACGAGAGGGATACGCAGTATTTT.

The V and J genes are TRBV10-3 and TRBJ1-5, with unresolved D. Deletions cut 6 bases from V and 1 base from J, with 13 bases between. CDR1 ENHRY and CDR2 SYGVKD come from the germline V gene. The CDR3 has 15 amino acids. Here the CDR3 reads CAIRVGLESNQPQHF. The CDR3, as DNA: TGTGCCATCAGGGTGGGGTTGGAAAGCAATCAGCCCCAGCATTTT.

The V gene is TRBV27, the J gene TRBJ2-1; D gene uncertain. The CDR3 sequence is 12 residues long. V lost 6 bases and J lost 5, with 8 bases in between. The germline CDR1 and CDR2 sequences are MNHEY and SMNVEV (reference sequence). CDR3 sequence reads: CASSQEHNEQFF. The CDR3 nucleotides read TGTGCCAGCAGCCAAGAGCACAATGAGCAGTTCTTC.

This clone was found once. The CDR3 bases are TGCGCCAGCAGAGGGATCGGTAGCACAGATACGCAGTATTTT. Residues: CASRGIGSTDTQYF. The chain is built from TRBV5-1 and TRBJ2-3; D is unresolved. Trimming removed 5 bases at V and 0 bases at J, with 10 bases between. CDR3 length: 14 amino acids. Germline values: CDR1 SGHRS, CDR2 YFSETQ.

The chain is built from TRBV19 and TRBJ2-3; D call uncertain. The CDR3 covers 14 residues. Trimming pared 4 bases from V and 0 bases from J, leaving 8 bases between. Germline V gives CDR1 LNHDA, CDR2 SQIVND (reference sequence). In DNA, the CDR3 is TGTGCCAGTAGTACCCAAGGGAGCACAGATACGCAGTATTTT. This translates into CASSTQGSTDTQYF.

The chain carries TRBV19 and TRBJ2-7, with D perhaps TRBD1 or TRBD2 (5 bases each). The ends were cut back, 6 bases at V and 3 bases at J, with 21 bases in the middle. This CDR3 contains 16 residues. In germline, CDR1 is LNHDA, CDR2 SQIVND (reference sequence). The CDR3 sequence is CASRKGEGFLDYEQYF. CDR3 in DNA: TGTGCCAGTAGAAAGGGTGAGGGGTTCTTAGACTACGAGCAGTACTTC.

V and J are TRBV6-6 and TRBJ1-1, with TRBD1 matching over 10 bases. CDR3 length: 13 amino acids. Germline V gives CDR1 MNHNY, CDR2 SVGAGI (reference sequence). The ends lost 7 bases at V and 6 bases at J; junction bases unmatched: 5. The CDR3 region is CASKPGQGAEAFF. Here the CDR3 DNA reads TGTGCCAGCAAACCAGGACAGGGGGCTGAAGCTTTCTTT.

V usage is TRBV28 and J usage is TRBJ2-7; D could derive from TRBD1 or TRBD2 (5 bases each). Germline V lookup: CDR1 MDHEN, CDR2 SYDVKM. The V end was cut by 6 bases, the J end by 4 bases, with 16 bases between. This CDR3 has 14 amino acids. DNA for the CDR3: TGTGCCAGCAGCCTTTCCCGGGACCATTACGAGCAGTACTTC. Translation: CASSLSRDHYEQYF.

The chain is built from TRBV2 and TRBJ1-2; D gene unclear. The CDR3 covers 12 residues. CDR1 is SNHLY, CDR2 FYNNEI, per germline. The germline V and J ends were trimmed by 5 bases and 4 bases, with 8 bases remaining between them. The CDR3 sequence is CASSFSLYGYTF. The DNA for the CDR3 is TGTGCCAGCAGTTTCAGTCTCTATGGCTACACCTTC.

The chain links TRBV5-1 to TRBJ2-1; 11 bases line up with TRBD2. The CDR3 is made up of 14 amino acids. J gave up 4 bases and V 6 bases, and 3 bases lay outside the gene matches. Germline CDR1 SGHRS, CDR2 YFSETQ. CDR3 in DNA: TGCGCCAGCACAACTAGCGGGGGATACAATGAGCAGTTCTTC. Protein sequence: CASTTSGGYNEQFF.